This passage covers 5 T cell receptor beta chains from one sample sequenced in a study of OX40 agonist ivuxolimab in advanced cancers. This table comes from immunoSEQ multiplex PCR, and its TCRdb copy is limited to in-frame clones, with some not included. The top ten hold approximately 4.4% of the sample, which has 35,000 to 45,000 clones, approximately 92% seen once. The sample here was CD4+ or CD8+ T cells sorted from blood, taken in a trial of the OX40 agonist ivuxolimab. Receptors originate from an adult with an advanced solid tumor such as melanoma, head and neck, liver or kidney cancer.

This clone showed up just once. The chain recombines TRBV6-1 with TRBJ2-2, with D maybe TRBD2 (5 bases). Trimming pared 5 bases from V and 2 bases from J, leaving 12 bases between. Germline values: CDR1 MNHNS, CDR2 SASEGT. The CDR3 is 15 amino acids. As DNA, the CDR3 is TGTGCCAGCAGTTCCGGGATGGGAAACACCGGGGAGCTGTTTTTT. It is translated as CASSSGMGNTGELFF.

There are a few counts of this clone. The CDR3 sequence: CASSIGFGRGGYEQYF. The DNA for the CDR3 is TGTGCCAGCAGCATTGGTTTCGGGAGAGGGGGGTACGAGCAGTACTTC. The chain employs TRBV7-8 and TRBJ2-7; possibly TRBD1 or TRBD2 for D (6 bases each). Germline loops: CDR1 SGHVS, CDR2 FQNEAQ. Trimming cost V 5 bases and J 4 bases, with 21 bases left between them. The CDR3 extends over 16 amino acids.

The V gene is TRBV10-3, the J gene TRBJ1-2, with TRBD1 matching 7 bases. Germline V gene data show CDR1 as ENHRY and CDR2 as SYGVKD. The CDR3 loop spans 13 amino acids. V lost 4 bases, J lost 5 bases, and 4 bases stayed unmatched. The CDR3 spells CAISAQTGYGYTF. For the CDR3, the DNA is TGTGCCATCAGTGCGCAGACAGGGTATGGCTACACCTTC.

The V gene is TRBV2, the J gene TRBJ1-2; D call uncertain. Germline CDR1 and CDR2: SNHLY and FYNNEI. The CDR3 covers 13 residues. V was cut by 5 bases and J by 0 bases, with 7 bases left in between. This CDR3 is CASSLDTNYGYTF. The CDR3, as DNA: TGTGCCAGCAGTCTGGATACTAACTATGGCTACACCTTC.

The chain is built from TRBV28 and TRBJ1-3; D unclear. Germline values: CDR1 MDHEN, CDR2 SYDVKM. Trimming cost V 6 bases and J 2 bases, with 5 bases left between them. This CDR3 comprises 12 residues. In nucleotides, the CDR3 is TGTGCCAGCAGCACCGCTGGAAACACCATATATTTT. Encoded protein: CASSTAGNTIYF.